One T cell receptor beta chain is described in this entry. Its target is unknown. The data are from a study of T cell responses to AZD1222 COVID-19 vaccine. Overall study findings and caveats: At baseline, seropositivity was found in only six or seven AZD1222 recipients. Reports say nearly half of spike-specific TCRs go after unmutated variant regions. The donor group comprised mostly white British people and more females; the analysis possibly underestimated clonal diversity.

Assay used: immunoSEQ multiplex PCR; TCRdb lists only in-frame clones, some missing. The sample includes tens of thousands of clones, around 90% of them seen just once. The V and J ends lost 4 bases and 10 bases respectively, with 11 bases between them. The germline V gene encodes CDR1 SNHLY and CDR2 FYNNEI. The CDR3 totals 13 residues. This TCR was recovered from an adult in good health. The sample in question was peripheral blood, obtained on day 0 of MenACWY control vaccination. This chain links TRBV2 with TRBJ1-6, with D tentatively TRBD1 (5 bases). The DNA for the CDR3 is TGTGCCAGCAGTGGGGGGGAGAACTCACCCCTCCACTTT. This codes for CASSGGENSPLHF.